Below, 25 T cell receptor beta chains from the same sample are listed, as sequenced in a study of Graves' ophthalmopathy and Graves' hyperthyroidism. Investigators amplified TCR beta CDR3 regions from RNA transcripts. A first-round RT-PCR used HTBI primers, followed by a second-round multiplex PCR. TCRdb ran MiXCR on the multiplex PCR reads and lists one entry per CDR3 protein. The sample lists hundreds of thousands of distinct CDR3 sequences, 40% seen once, with around 40% in the top ten. Input material: peripheral blood. The receptors here all came from an adult man with Graves' ophthalmopathy.

CDR3 amino acids: CSLERQNTEAFF. The CDR3 DNA is TGCAGCTTGGAGAGACAGAACACTGAAGCTTTCTTT. The J gene is TRBJ1-1, the V gene TRBV29-1; D remains unclear. The CDR3 is 12 amino acids. From germline, CDR1 is SQVTM and CDR2 ANQGSEA. Deletions cut 8 bases from V and 1 base from J, with 11 bases between.

Points on this clonotype: An end of the junction differs from the germline gene, which may be a read error. The chain employs TRBV7-2 and TRBJ2-5; 9 positions match TRBD2. The tail of the sequence fits TRBJ2-1 better, so the J call may be wrong. This CDR3 region has 14 residues. Germline CDR1 reads SGHTA; CDR2 reads FQGNSA. The CDR3 reads CASSPPFLAGEQFF. CDR3 nucleotide sequence: TGCGCCAGCAGCCCTCCCTTCCTAGCGGGAGAGCAGTTCTTC.

The V and J genes are TRBV7-9 and TRBJ2-2; D is ambiguous. The CDR3 spans 12 residues. CDR1 and CDR2 from the germline V gene are SEHNR and FQNEAQ (reference sequence). Trimming removed 5 bases from V and 8 bases from J, with 9 bases in between. Here the CDR3 reads CASSGETGELFF. In DNA form, the CDR3 reads TGTGCCAGCAGCGGAGAGACAGGGGAGCTGTTTTTT.

Regarding this clonotype: Germline is not matched at one junction end, which may reflect a read error. The rearrangement links TRBV11-1 to TRBJ1-2; 7 nucleotides line up with TRBD1. Germline CDR1 reads SGHAT; CDR2 reads FQDESV (reference sequence). The CDR3 sequence is 11 residues long. DNA for the CDR3: TGTGCCAGCAGCCTCAGGGACAGACAACTCTTC. This gives the protein CASSLRDRQLF.

This clonotype was detected ten times or more. The rearrangement uses TRBV19 and TRBJ1-3; D is possibly TRBD1 (5 bases). This CDR3 has 14 residues. CDR1 LNHDA and CDR2 SQIVND come from the germline V gene (reference sequence). The germline V and J ends were trimmed by 6 bases and 2 bases, with 11 bases remaining between them. In nucleotides, the CDR3 is TGTGCCAGTAGCAGTCAGGGAGCTGGAAACACCATATATTTT. Its protein is CASSSQGAGNTIYF.

The V and J genes are TRBV7-9 and TRBJ2-7; D is uncertain. Germline lookup yields CDR1 SEHNR and CDR2 FQNEAQ (reference sequence). V was clipped by 3 bases and J by 4 bases, with 19 bases between them. The CDR3 covers 16 residues. CDR3 bases: TGTGCCAGCAGCTTTGATTCCGCGGAAGCCAAATACGAGCAGTACTTC. Its protein is CASSFDSAEAKYEQYF.

As regards this clonotype: A junction end diverges from the germline sequence, so it may reflect a read error. The DNA for the CDR3 is TGCGCCAGCAGCCAGGCCGGGACAGGGGGCGGGTACGAGCAGTACTTC. It specifies CASSQAGTGGGYEQYF. This chain links TRBV25-1 with TRBJ2-7, with 12 positions matching TRBD1. This CDR3 spans 16 amino acids. Germline CDR1 reads MGHDK; CDR2 reads SYGVNS.

This clonotype showed up many times. DNA of the CDR3: TGTGCCAGCAGCTTAAATCCTCAAGGGGGTGCCTATGGCTACACCTTC. It codes for CASSLNPQGGAYGYTF. The chain uses TRBV7-2 and TRBJ1-2, with a weak D call TRBD1 (6 bases). The ends were cut back, 2 bases at V and 4 bases at J, with 17 bases in the middle. The CDR3 sequence is 16 residues long. Germline V lookup: CDR1 SGHTA, CDR2 FQGNSA.

There are many counts of this clonotype. The CDR3 spells CASSPSRTGMNTEAFF. Written as DNA, the CDR3 is TGTGCCAGCAGCCCCTCCAGGACAGGGATGAACACTGAAGCTTTCTTT. The V gene is TRBV7-9, the J gene TRBJ1-1, with 8 bases aligning to TRBD1. CDR1 is SEHNR and CDR2 is FQNEAQ in the germline V gene (reference sequence). The CDR3 covers 16 residues. Trimming took 5 bases from V and 0 from J; bases not matched to a gene: 8.

There are a few counts of this clonotype. This chain connects TRBV11-2 to TRBJ2-7, with 7 bases fitting TRBD2. The CDR3 covers 14 residues. The J segment lost 6 bases and the V segment lost 6 bases, leaving 11 bases of the junction unmatched. Germline assignment: CDR1 SGHAT and CDR2 FQNNGV. In DNA, the CDR3 is TGTGCCAGCAGTTTCTCCTCTCTAGCGGCCGAGCAGTACTTC. As protein: CASSFSSLAAEQYF.

In this sample, this clonotype turned up many times. CDR3 nucleotide sequence: TGTGCCAGCAGCTCCGACCAGGACTACGAGCAGTACTTC. It is translated as CASSSDQDYEQYF. This chain links TRBV7-9 with TRBJ2-7; no reliable D call. The germline V and J ends were trimmed by 4 bases and 3 bases, with 10 bases remaining between them. The CDR3 loop spans 13 amino acids. The germline V gene encodes CDR1 SEHNR and CDR2 FQNEAQ (reference sequence).

This clonotype has a handful of counts. The DNA for the CDR3 is TGTGCCAGCAGCCCCCTTAGTGGCGGGGAGCTGTTTTTT. Its translation: CASSPLSGGELFF. The J gene is TRBJ2-2, the V gene TRBV14; unclear D gene. CDR3 length: 13 amino acids. Germline values: CDR1 SGHDN, CDR2 FVKESK. V was trimmed by 4 bases and J by 7 bases, leaving 10 bases between them.

Concerning this clonotype: This may stem from a read error, because a much larger clone lies one nucleotide away. The chain links TRBV29-1 to TRBJ2-7; D uncertain. Trimming shortened V by 5 bases and J by 5 bases, and 7 bases separated the two germline ends. CDR3 length: 10 residues. Germline V CDR1 and CDR2: SQVTM, ANQGSEA. CDR3 sequence (DNA): TGCAGCGTTTGGGTTGACGAGCAGTACTTC. Translation gives CSVWVDEQYF.

The rearrangement links TRBV20-1 to TRBJ2-7, with 11 nucleotides matching TRBD2. The J call may be faulty, since TRBJ2-5 better matches the DNA end. Germline CDR1 DFQATT, CDR2 SNEGSKA (reference sequence). This CDR3 spans 15 amino acids. The CDR3 protein is CSAPDSGRAGETQYF. Written as DNA, the CDR3 is TGCAGTGCCCCGGATAGCGGGAGGGCCGGGGAGACCCAGTACTTC.

This clonotype was observed at least ten times. V is TRBV29-1 and J is TRBJ2-2, with 7 bases that match TRBD2. The length of the CDR3 is 14 residues. Germline-derived CDR1 and CDR2 are SQVTM and ANQGSEA. Germline trimming cut 3 bases from V and 0 bases from J; bases unmatched to any gene: 1. CDR3 loop: CSVDLAANTGELFF. DNA of the CDR3: TGCAGCGTTGACCTAGCGGCGAACACCGGGGAGCTGTTTTTT.

Comments on this clonotype: At one boundary the junction diverges from the germline segment, which might be a read error. This chain links TRBV11-1 with TRBJ2-7, with 10 bases aligning to TRBD2. The CDR3 sequence is 17 residues long. Germline loops: CDR1 SGHAT, CDR2 FQDESV (reference sequence). The CDR3, as DNA: TGTGCCAGCAGCTTAGGGTCTAGCGGGGGCCTCTCCTACGAGCAGCACTTC. This translates into CASSLGSSGGLSYEQHF.

A note on this clonotype: This may arise from a read error, as a much more abundant clone is one base away. The V call is TRBV7-9, the J call TRBJ1-1; perhaps TRBD1 as D (5 bases). CDR1 and CDR2 (germline): SEHNR, FQNEAQ (reference sequence). V shed 5 bases and J shed 2 bases, with 18 bases lying between them. This CDR3 has 16 residues. The CDR3 loop reads CASSQPQRGKNTEAFF. The CDR3 DNA reads TGTGCCAGCAGCCAACCCCAGCGGGGCAAAAACACTGAAGCTTTCTTT.

The chain recombines TRBV11-1 with TRBJ2-5; TRBD1 aligns across 10 bases. Losses at the gene ends were 5 bases for V and 6 bases for J; bases not matched to a gene: 18. Germline CDR1 and CDR2: SGHAT and FQDESV (reference sequence). The CDR3 covers 18 residues. CDR3: CASSPKPGTGVSVKTQYF. CDR3 DNA: TGTGCCAGCAGCCCCAAACCCGGGACAGGGGTTTCCGTGAAGACCCAGTACTTC.

Of note for this clonotype: A clone one base away is much larger, so this may be a read error. The genes are TRBV2 and TRBJ2-5; the match to TRBD2 covers 11 bases. The CDR3 consists of 16 residues. J was trimmed by 2 bases and V by 4 bases; bases with no gene match: 6. Germline CDR1 reads SNHLY; CDR2 reads FYNNEI. For the CDR3, the DNA is TGTGCCAGCAGTGGATCCGGGACTAGCGGACAAGAGACCCAGTACTTC. It is translated as CASSGSGTSGQETQYF.

This sequence joins TRBV25-1 and TRBJ2-7; no definite D call. Germline CDR1 MGHDK, CDR2 SYGVNS. The CDR3 totals 13 residues. Between the trimmed V and J ends, which lost 8 bases and 1 base, there was a span of 12 bases. DNA for the CDR3: TGTGCCAGCCTCGCCAAAGGGTCCTACGAGCAGTACTTC. Translating it yields CASLAKGSYEQYF.

This clonotype was picked up a small number of times. This chain links TRBV7-9 with TRBJ2-6, with TRBD2 matching 7 bases. Germline V CDR1 and CDR2: SEHNR, FQNEAQ (reference sequence). V shed 0 bases, J shed 10 bases, and the junction held 18 bases outside the gene matches. The CDR3 contains 19 residues. DNA of the CDR3: TGTGCCAGCAGCTTAGCTGTCTCGGTTAGGGTGAGCGGGGAGAACGTCCTGACTTTC. Amino acid sequence: CASSLAVSVRVSGENVLTF.

The genes are TRBV7-9 and TRBJ1-1; D is uncertain. V dropped 5 bases and J dropped 0 bases, with 10 bases sitting between them. The germline CDR1 and CDR2 sequences are SEHNR and FQNEAQ (reference sequence). The CDR3 is 14 amino acids. The CDR3 coding sequence is TGTGCCAGCAGCCCCGCCGCCCTGAACACTGAAGCTTTCTTT. Amino acids: CASSPAALNTEAFF.

The chain has TRBV7-9 and TRBJ2-7; the D call may be TRBD1 or TRBD2 (5 bases each). Germline V gene data show CDR1 as SEHNR and CDR2 as FQNEAQ (reference sequence). V lost 4 bases to trimming and J lost 7 bases, with 11 bases between them. The length of the CDR3 is 12 residues. CDR3 coding DNA: TGTGCCAGCAGCTCCCTGGGACGGGAGCAGTACTTC. It translates to CASSSLGREQYF.

This chain connects TRBV7-9 to TRBJ2-6; D is unclear. CDR3 length: 16 residues. Germline CDR1 reads SEHNR; CDR2 reads FQNEAQ (reference sequence). V dropped 6 bases and J dropped 0 bases, with 12 bases sitting between them. CDR3 region: CASSYKIFSGANVLTF. CDR3 in DNA: TGTGCCAGCAGTTATAAGATCTTCTCTGGGGCCAACGTCCTGACTTTC.

V usage is TRBV25-1 and J usage is TRBJ1-5; 7 bases are shared with TRBD1. V trimming: 5 bases; J trimming: 0 bases; junction bases outside the gene matches: 7. The CDR3 is made up of 16 amino acids. Germline V gene sequence: CDR1 MGHDK, CDR2 SYGVNS. In nucleotides, the CDR3 is TGTGCCAGCAGTCGACAGGGTATTTATAGCAATCAGCCCCAGCATTTT. The encoded protein is CASSRQGIYSNQPQHF.